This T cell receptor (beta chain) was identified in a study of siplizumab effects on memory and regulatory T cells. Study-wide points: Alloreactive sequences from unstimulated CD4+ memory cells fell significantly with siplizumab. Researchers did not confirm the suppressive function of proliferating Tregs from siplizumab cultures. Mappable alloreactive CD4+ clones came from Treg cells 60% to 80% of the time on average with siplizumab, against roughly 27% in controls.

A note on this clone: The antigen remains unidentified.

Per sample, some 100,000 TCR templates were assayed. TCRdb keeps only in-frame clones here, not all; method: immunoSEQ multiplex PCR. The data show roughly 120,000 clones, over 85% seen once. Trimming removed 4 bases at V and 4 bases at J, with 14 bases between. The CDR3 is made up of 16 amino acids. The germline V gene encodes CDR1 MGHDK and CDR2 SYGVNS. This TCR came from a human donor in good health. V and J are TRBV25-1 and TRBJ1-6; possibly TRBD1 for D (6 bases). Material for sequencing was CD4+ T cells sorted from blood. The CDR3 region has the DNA TGTGCCAGCAGTGTCGGAGGGGGGGGATATAATTCACCCCTCCACTTT. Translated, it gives CASSVGGGGYNSPLHF.